This T cell receptor (beta chain) derives from a study of control samples from healthy donors and cancer patients. The data were produced by immunoSEQ multiplex PCR, yet TCRdb's version contains in-frame clones alone and is incomplete. The data show more than 95,000 clones, 93% seen once. This CDR3 has 14 residues. CDR1 and CDR2 from the germline V gene are LNHDA and SQIVND (reference sequence). Trimming pared 6 bases from V and 7 bases from J, leaving 18 bases between. The origin of this receptor is a man aged 25-45 years in good health. Sequencing used blood. V usage is TRBV19 and J usage is TRBJ2-5, with D uncertain. CDR3 in DNA: TGTGCCAGTAGCCCATCCAGCCAGCGTGGGACCCAGTACTTC. Its translation is CASSPSSQRGTQYF.